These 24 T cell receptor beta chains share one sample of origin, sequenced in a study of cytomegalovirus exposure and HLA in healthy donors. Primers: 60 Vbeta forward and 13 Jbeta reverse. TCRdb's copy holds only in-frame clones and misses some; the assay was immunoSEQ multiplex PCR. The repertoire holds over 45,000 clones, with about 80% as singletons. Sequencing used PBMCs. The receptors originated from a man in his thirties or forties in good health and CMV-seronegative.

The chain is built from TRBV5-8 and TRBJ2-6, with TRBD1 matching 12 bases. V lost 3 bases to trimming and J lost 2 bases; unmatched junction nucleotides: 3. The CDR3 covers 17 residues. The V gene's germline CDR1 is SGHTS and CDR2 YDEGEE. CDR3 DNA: TGTGCCAGCAGCTCCAGGGACAGGGGGCCTGGGGCCAACGTCCTGACTTTC. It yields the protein CASSSRDRGPGANVLTF.

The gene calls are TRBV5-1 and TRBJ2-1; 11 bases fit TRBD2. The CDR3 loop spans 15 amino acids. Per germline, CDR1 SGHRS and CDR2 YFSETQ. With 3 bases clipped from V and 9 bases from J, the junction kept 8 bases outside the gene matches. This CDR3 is CASSSTSGAFGEQFF. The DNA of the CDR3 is TGCGCCAGCAGCTCGACTAGCGGGGCTTTTGGTGAGCAGTTCTTC.

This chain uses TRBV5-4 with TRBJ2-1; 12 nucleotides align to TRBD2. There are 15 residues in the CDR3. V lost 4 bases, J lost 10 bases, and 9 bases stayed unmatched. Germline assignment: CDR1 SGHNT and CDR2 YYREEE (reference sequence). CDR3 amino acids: CASSEATSGGKEQFF. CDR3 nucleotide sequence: TGTGCCAGCAGCGAAGCGACTAGCGGGGGCAAGGAGCAGTTCTTC.

CDR3 residues: CASSYGQYEQYF. The DNA for the CDR3 is TGTGCCAGCAGCTATGGACAGTACGAGCAGTACTTC. The chain joins TRBV5-6 to TRBJ2-7, with a possible D match to TRBD1 (6 bases). V lost 3 bases, J lost 4 bases, and 8 bases lay in between. Looked up from germline, CDR1 is SGHDT and CDR2 is YYEEEE. This CDR3 is built from 12 residues.

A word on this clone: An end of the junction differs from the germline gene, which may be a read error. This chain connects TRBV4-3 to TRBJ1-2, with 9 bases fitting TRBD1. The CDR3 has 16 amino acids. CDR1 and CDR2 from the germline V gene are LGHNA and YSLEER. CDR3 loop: CASSQGVTGGTYGHTF. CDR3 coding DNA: TGCGCCAGCAGCCAAGGGGTGACAGGGGGAACCTATGGCCACACCTTC.

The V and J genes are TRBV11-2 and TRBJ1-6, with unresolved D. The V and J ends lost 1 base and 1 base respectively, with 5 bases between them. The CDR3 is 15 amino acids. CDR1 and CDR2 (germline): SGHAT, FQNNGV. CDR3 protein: CASSLGGSYNSPLHF. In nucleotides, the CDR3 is TGTGCCAGCAGCTTAGGAGGGTCCTATAATTCACCCCTCCACTTT.

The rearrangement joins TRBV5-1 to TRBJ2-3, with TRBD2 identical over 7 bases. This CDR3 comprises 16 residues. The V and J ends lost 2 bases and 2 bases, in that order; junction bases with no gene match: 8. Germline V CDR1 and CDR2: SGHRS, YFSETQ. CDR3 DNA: TGCGCCAGCAGCTTAAAGGCTAGCGGAACCACAGATACGCAGTATTTT. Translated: CASSLKASGTTDTQYF. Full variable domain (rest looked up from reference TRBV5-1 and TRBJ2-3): KAGVTQTPRYLIKTRGQQVTLSCSPISGHRSVSWYQQTPGQGLQFLFEYFSETQRNKGNFPGRFSGRQFSNSRSEMNVSTLELGDSALYLCASSLKASGTTDTQYFGPGTRLTVL.

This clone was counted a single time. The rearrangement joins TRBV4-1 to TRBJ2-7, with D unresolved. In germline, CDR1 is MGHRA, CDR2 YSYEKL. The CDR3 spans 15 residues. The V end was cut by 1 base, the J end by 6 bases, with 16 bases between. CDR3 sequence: CASSQGGGRSGEQYF. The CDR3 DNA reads TGCGCCAGCAGCCAAGGCGGCGGTCGCTCGGGCGAGCAGTACTTC.

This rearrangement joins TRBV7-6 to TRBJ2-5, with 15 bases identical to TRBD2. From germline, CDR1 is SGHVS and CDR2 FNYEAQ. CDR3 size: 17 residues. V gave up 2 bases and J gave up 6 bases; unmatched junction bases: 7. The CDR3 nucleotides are TGTGCCAGCAGCTTATCCGGGACTAGCGGGGGGCAGCAGACCCAGTACTTC. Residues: CASSLSGTSGGQQTQYF.

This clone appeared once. This CDR3 reads CASSLTPGSEGQPQHF. The CDR3, as DNA: TGCGCCAGCAGCTTAACACCGGGTTCGGAGGGTCAGCCCCAGCATTTT. V and J are TRBV5-1 and TRBJ1-5; D not resolved. The CDR3 covers 16 residues. Germline CDR1 and CDR2: SGHRS and YFSETQ. V lost 2 bases and J 6 bases, leaving 18 bases between the germline ends. Combining the CDR3 with reference TRBV5-1 and TRBJ1-5 gives the whole variable domain KAGVTQTPRYLIKTRGQQVTLSCSPISGHRSVSWYQQTPGQGLQFLFEYFSETQRNKGNFPGRFSGRQFSNSRSEMNVSTLELGDSALYLCASSLTPGSEGQPQHFGDGTRLSIL.

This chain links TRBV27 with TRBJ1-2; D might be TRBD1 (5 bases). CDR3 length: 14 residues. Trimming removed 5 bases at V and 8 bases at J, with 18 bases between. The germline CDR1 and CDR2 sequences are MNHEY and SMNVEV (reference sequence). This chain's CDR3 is CASSPLWGGEGYTF. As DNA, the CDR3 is TGTGCCAGCAGTCCCCTATGGGGAGGGGAAGGCTACACCTTC.

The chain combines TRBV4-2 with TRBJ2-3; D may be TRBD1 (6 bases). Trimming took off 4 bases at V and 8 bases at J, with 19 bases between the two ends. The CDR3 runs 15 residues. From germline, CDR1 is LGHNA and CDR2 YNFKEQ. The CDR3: CASSPGDTLSTTQYF. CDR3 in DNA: TGTGCCAGCAGCCCAGGGGACACCCTCTCAACTACGCAGTATTTT.

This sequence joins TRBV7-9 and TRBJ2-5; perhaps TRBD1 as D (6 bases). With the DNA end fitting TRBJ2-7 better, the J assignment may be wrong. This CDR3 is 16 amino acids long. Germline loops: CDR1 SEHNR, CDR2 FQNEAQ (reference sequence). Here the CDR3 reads CASSSLSGTSAYEQYF. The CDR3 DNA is TGTGCCAGCAGCTCACTGTCCGGGACATCCGCCTACGAGCAGTACTTC.

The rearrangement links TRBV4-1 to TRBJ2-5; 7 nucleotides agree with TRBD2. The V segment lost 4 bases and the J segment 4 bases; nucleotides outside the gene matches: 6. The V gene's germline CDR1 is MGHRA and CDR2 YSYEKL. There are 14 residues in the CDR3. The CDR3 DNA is TGCGCCAGCAGCCCGCGGGAGCCAGTAGAGACCCAGTACTTC. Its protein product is CASSPREPVETQYF.

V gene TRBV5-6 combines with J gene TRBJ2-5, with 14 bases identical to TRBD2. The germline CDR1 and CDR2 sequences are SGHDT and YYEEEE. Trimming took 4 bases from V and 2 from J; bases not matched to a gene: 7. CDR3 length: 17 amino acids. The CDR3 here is CASSLRLAGGPQETQYF. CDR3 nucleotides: TGTGCCAGCAGCCTGAGACTAGCGGGAGGGCCACAAGAGACCCAGTACTTC.

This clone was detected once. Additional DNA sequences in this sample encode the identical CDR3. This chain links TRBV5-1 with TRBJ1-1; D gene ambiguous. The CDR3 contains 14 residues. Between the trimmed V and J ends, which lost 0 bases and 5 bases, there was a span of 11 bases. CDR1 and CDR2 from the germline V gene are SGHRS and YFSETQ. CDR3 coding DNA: TGCGCCAGCAGCTTGGGGGGATCGGGGACTGAAGCTTTCTTT. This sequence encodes CASSLGGSGTEAFF.

CDR3 region: CASSLTVPADEQFF. CDR3 DNA sequence: TGTGCCAGCAGCTTAACCGTGCCTGCGGATGAGCAGTTCTTC. This sequence joins TRBV11-2 and TRBJ2-1; D gene uncertain. Per germline, CDR1 SGHAT and CDR2 FQNNGV. Trimming took off 2 bases at V and 8 bases at J, with 13 bases between the two ends. The CDR3 runs to 14 residues.

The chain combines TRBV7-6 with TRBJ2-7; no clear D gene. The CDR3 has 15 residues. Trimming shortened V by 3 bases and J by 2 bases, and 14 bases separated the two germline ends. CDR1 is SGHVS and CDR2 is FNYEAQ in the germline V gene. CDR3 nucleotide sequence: TGTGCCAGCAGCTTGTCGAGCTCCTTCCCCTACGAGCAGTACTTC. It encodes CASSLSSSFPYEQYF.

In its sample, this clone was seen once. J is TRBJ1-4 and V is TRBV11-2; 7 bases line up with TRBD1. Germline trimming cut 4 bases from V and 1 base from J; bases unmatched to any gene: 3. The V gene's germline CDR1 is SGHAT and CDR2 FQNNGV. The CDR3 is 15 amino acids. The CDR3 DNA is TGTGCCAGCAGCTCCGGACAGGAAACTAATGAAAAACTGTTTTTT. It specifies CASSSGQETNEKLFF.

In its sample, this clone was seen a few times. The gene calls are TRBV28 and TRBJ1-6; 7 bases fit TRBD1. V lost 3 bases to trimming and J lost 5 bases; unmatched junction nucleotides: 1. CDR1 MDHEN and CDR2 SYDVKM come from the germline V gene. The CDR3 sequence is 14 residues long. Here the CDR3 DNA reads TGTGCCAGCAGTTTCAGGGGGGATAATTCACCCCTCCACTTT. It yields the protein CASSFRGDNSPLHF.

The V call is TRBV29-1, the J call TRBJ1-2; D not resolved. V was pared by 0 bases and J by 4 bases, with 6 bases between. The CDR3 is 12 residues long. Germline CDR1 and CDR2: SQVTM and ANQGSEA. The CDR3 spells CSVEDLSYGYTF. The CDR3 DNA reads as TGCAGCGTTGAAGATCTAAGCTATGGCTACACCTTC.

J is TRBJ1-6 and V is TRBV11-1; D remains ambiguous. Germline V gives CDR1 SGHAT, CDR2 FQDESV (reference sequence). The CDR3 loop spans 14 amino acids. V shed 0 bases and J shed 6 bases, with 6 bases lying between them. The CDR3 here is CASSLAEINSPLHF. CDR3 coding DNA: TGTGCCAGCAGCTTAGCAGAGATTAATTCACCCCTCCACTTT.

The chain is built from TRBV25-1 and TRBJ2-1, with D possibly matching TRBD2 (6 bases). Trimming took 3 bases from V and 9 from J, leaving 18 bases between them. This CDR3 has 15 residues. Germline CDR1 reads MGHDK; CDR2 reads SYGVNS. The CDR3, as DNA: TGTGCCAGCAGTGACCCTAGCGTGACCCATTTTGAGCAGTTCTTC. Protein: CASSDPSVTHFEQFF.

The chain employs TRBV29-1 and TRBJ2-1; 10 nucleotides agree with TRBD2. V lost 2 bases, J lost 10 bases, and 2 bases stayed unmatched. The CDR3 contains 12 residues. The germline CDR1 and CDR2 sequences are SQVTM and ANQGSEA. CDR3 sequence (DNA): TGCAGCGTTGAAAGGACTAGCGGAGAGCAGTTCTTC. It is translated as CSVERTSGEQFF.